This TCR beta chain was identified during a study of STAT5B mutations in CD4+ large granular lymphocyte leukemia. The protocol was immunoSEQ multiplex PCR, while the TCRdb copy is restricted to in-frame clones and leaves out a portion. The sample gives roughly 32,000 clones, approximately 79% of which show up once; under 2.5% is in the top ten. Germline values: CDR1 LGHNA, CDR2 YNFKEQ. The V segment lost 0 bases and the J segment 2 bases; nucleotides outside the gene matches: 7. The CDR3 length is 18 residues. This sequence originates from a human donor in good health. The sequenced sample was CD4+ T cells from blood buffy coats. V usage is TRBV4-2 and J usage is TRBJ2-3; 11 nucleotides align to TRBD2. The CDR3 region has the DNA TGTGCCAGCAGCCAAGATCCCCTTAGCGGGAGGGCCACAGATACGCAGTATTTT. This codes for CASSQDPLSGRATDTQYF.